These 27 T cell receptor beta chains came from one sample sequenced in a study of T cell responses to AZD1222 COVID-19 vaccine. Libraries were prepared by immunoSEQ multiplex PCR; TCRdb keeps only in-frame clonotypes and omits some of them. The repertoire holds about 140,000 clones, with approximately 90% as singletons. The specimen was peripheral blood, collected on day 0 of AZD1222 vaccination. The receptor set was obtained from an adult in good health.

This rearrangement joins TRBV6-2 or TRBV6-3 to TRBJ1-1; perhaps TRBD1 as D (5 bases). The germline CDR1 and CDR2 sequences are MNHEY and SVGEGT. The ends were cut back, 5 bases at V and 0 bases at J, with 16 bases in the middle. The CDR3 spans 16 residues. This CDR3 is CASSSYKTVLNTEAFF. In nucleotides, the CDR3 is TGTGCCAGCAGTAGCTACAAGACAGTCTTGAACACTGAAGCTTTCTTT.

This chain joins TRBV9 and TRBJ2-1; 11 bases align to TRBD2. The germline V gene has CDR1 SGDLS and CDR2 YYNGEE. J gave up 10 bases and V 0 bases, and 9 bases lay outside the gene matches. This CDR3 is built from 16 residues. The CDR3 sequence: CASSVGNSGRAREQFF. The CDR3 DNA sequence: TGTGCCAGCAGCGTAGGAAATAGCGGGAGGGCCAGGGAGCAGTTCTTC. The complete variable domain, with remaining parts taken from reference TRBV9 and TRBJ2-1, reads DSGVTQTPKHLITATGQRVTLRCSPRSGDLSVYWYQQSLDQGLQFLIQYYNGEERAKGNILERFSAQQFPDLHSELNLSSLELGDSALYFCASSVGNSGRAREQFFGPGTRLTVL.

This clone is termed medium-sized. The chain combines TRBV7-8 with TRBJ2-5, with 9 bases identical to TRBD2. Per germline, CDR1 SGHVS and CDR2 FQNEAQ. The CDR3 covers 18 residues. J lost 3 bases, V lost 3 bases, and 14 bases had no gene match. The chain's CDR3 is CASSLRGYSGRIEETQYF. CDR3 DNA sequence: TGTGCCAGCAGCTTGAGGGGGTACAGCGGGAGGATCGAAGAGACCCAGTACTTC.

The chain is built from TRBV5-4 and TRBJ1-2; perhaps TRBD1 as D (5 bases). The CDR3 sequence is 13 residues long. Germline assignment: CDR1 SGHNT and CDR2 YYREEE (reference sequence). V dropped 2 bases and J dropped 4 bases, with 9 bases sitting between them. The CDR3 loop is CASSFGAGYGYTF. The DNA of the CDR3 is TGTGCCAGCAGCTTTGGGGCTGGCTATGGCTACACCTTC. The entire variable domain, with the rest obtained from reference TRBV5-4 and TRBJ1-2, is as follows: ETGVTQSPTHLIKTRGQQVTLRCSSQSGHNTVSWYQQALGQGPQFIFQYYREEENGRGNFPPRFSGLQFPNYSSELNVNALELDDSALYLCASSFGAGYGYTFGSGTRLTVV.

The J gene is TRBJ1-2, the V gene TRBV28; 7 bases agree with TRBD1. This CDR3 contains 10 residues. Germline loops: CDR1 MDHEN, CDR2 SYDVKM. Losses at the gene ends were 10 bases for V and 8 bases for J; bases not matched to a gene: 4. The CDR3 DNA reads as TGTGCCATTCGCAGGGGGGGCTACACCTTC. This gives the protein CAIRRGGYTF.

The chain carries TRBV11-1 and TRBJ1-1; no clear D gene. Between the trimmed V and J ends, which lost 6 bases and 2 bases, there was a span of 10 bases. This CDR3 region has 13 residues. The germline CDR1 and CDR2 sequences are SGHAT and FQDESV (reference sequence). CDR3 sequence reads: CASRLPGNTEAFF. The CDR3 coding sequence is TGTGCCAGCAGGCTGCCGGGAAACACTGAAGCTTTCTTT.

V and J are TRBV6-5 and TRBJ1-5; TRBD1 matches at 7 bases. This CDR3 contains 15 residues. Germline V lookup: CDR1 MNHEY, CDR2 SVGAGI. V gave up 6 bases and J gave up 0 bases; unmatched junction bases: 5. CDR3 nucleotide sequence: TGTGCCAGCAGCAGGGGGGGGTATAGCAATCAGCCCCAGCATTTT. Translation gives CASSRGGYSNQPQHF.

Only one count was recorded for this clone. V usage is TRBV19 and J usage is TRBJ1-1; D unresolved. V was shortened by 2 bases and J by 5 bases, with 12 bases between the two germline ends. Germline CDR1 reads LNHDA; CDR2 reads SQIVND (reference sequence). The CDR3 contains 14 residues. CDR3 sequence reads: CASSIRQGWTEAFF. CDR3 nucleotide sequence: TGTGCCAGTAGTATAAGACAAGGTTGGACTGAAGCTTTCTTT.

The table lists this clone with a count of one. This chain joins TRBV7-9 and TRBJ1-2, with D hard to call. Looked up from germline, CDR1 is SEHNR and CDR2 is FQNEAQ (reference sequence). The CDR3 loop spans 13 amino acids. V shed 3 bases and J shed 0 bases, with 5 bases lying between them. The CDR3 region has the DNA TGTGCCAGCAGCTTTCAGTCTAACTATGGCTACACCTTC. Its translation is CASSFQSNYGYTF.

Written as DNA, the CDR3 is TGTGCCAGCAGAGGGACAGGGGGCCGCCGGCTCCACTTT. Protein sequence: CASRGTGGRRLHF. This chain joins TRBV6-5 and TRBJ1-6; 12 bases match TRBD1. J lost 16 bases, V lost 6 bases, and 7 bases had no gene match. The CDR3 extends over 13 amino acids. Germline-derived CDR1 and CDR2 are MNHEY and SVGAGI.

V usage is TRBV3-1 (or the pseudogene TRBV3-2) and J usage is TRBJ2-5; D is unresolved. The CDR3 runs to 17 residues. Trimming pared 0 bases from V and 1 base from J, leaving 15 bases between. Germline V gene sequence: CDR1 LGHDT, CDR2 YNNKEL (reference sequence). The CDR3 is CASSQESVSELQETQYF. The DNA of the CDR3 is TGTGCCAGCAGCCAAGAGTCGGTTTCGGAGCTCCAAGAGACCCAGTACTTC.

CDR3 protein: CASSLGLSGSYNEQFF. CDR3 coding DNA: TGTGCCAGCAGCTTGGGCCTGTCGGGCTCCTACAATGAGCAGTTCTTC. V gene TRBV5-5 combines with J gene TRBJ2-1; D gene uncertain. CDR1 and CDR2 from the germline V gene are SGHKS and YYEKEE (reference sequence). This CDR3 is built from 16 residues. V gave up 0 bases and J gave up 0 bases, with 10 bases separating them.

The chain couples TRBV14 to TRBJ2-1, with TRBD2 matching 7 bases. Germline V gene data show CDR1 as SGHDN and CDR2 as FVKESK. This CDR3 spans 15 amino acids. Trimming removed 1 base from V and 8 bases from J; junction bases left unmatched: 8. Here the CDR3 DNA reads TGTGCCAGCAGCCAAGGGCAGACTAGCCAATATGAGCAGTTCTTC. Translating it yields CASSQGQTSQYEQFF.

This clone has just one count. CDR3 nucleotide sequence: TGTGCCAGCTCGGGGACGGAGGACTATGGCTACACCTTC. Its translation: CASSGTEDYGYTF. V is TRBV2 and J is TRBJ1-2; D is possibly TRBD1 (5 bases). CDR1 SNHLY and CDR2 FYNNEI come from the germline V gene. Trimming removed 8 bases at V and 3 bases at J, with 13 bases between. The CDR3 sequence is 13 residues long.

This chain uses TRBV5-8 with TRBJ1-2, with D possibly matching TRBD1 (5 bases). Germline assignment: CDR1 SGHTS and CDR2 YDEGEE. The CDR3 runs to 14 residues. Trimming left V 0 bases short and J 2 bases short, with 8 bases between. CDR3 amino acids: CASSLAGRNYGYTF. The CDR3 region has the DNA TGTGCCAGCAGCTTGGCGGGGCGAAACTATGGCTACACCTTC.

Comments on this clone: Distinct nucleotide sequences in the sample also encode this CDR3. The chain combines TRBV20-1 with TRBJ2-1; D call uncertain. The CDR3 has 10 amino acids. Trimming removed 3 bases at V and 8 bases at J, with 5 bases between. The germline CDR1 and CDR2 sequences are DFQATT and SNEGSKA (reference sequence). This CDR3 reads CSASDHEQFF. In DNA form, the CDR3 reads TGCAGTGCTAGTGACCATGAGCAGTTCTTC.

This rearrangement joins TRBV14 to TRBJ2-7; a weak D match, TRBD2 (6 bases). The CDR3 extends over 13 amino acids. CDR1 is SGHDN and CDR2 is FVKESK in the germline V gene. The V end lost 0 bases, the J end lost 12 bases, and 15 bases lay between the germline ends. CDR3 protein: CASSQDWAGGPYF. In DNA form, the CDR3 reads TGTGCCAGCAGCCAAGATTGGGCCGGGGGTCCGTACTTC.

The rearrangement uses TRBV6-5 and TRBJ1-3; 7 nucleotides agree with TRBD1. Germline V gene sequence: CDR1 MNHEY, CDR2 SVGAGI. CDR3 length equals 14 residues. Trimming took 4 bases from V and 3 from J; bases not matched to a gene: 3. The DNA for the CDR3 is TGTGCCAGCAGTTTGACAGGGTTTGGAAACACCATATATTTT. Translation: CASSLTGFGNTIYF.

V and J are TRBV7-9 and TRBJ2-7; 8 nucleotides match TRBD1. This CDR3 region has 15 residues. V lost 3 bases to trimming and J lost 3 bases; unmatched junction nucleotides: 7. CDR1 and CDR2 (germline): SEHNR, FQNEAQ (reference sequence). The CDR3 bases are TGTGCCAGCAGCTTGGATACAGGGGGAGACTACGAGCAGTACTTC. Encoded protein: CASSLDTGGDYEQYF.

This clone has only a few counts. The V call is TRBV6-5, the J call TRBJ1-6; unclear D gene. The germline V and J ends were trimmed by 10 bases and 8 bases, with 18 bases remaining between them. Germline V gives CDR1 MNHEY, CDR2 SVGAGI. The CDR3 length is 14 residues. CDR3 loop: CAIQSRKWDSPLHF. The CDR3 DNA follows: TGTGCCATCCAAAGTCGAAAGTGGGATTCACCCCTCCACTTT.

The chain is built from TRBV9 and TRBJ1-3; unclear D gene. Germline assignment: CDR1 SGDLS and CDR2 YYNGEE. Between the trimmed V and J ends, which lost 0 bases and 0 bases, there was a span of 13 bases. The CDR3 totals 17 residues. CDR3 loop: CASSVVDYSSSGNTIYF. The CDR3 DNA sequence: TGTGCCAGCAGCGTAGTGGATTACAGTTCCTCTGGAAACACCATATATTTT.

The chain combines TRBV19 with TRBJ2-7, with 9 bases aligning to TRBD2. Per the germline V gene, CDR1 is LNHDA and CDR2 is SQIVND (reference sequence). V lost 4 bases to trimming and J lost 2 bases; unmatched junction nucleotides: 6. The CDR3 has 15 amino acids. The CDR3 protein is CASSRGTSSPYEQYF. In nucleotides, the CDR3 is TGTGCCAGTAGTAGAGGGACTAGCAGTCCCTACGAGCAGTACTTC.

The chain carries TRBV10-3 and TRBJ1-2; 7 nucleotides match TRBD1. The CDR3 consists of 14 residues. V trimming: 6 bases; J trimming: 4 bases; junction bases outside the gene matches: 8. The germline gives CDR1 ENHRY, CDR2 SYGVKD. The CDR3 sequence: CAISPGTASYGYTF. CDR3 sequence (DNA): TGTGCCATCAGCCCCGGGACAGCTAGCTATGGCTACACCTTC.

This clone was seen only a few times. The V and J genes are TRBV28 and TRBJ1-2, with D possibly TRBD1 on 5 matching bases. V shed 3 bases and J shed 5 bases, with 10 bases lying between them. CDR1 MDHEN and CDR2 SYDVKM come from the germline V gene. This CDR3 has 13 amino acids. The CDR3 is CASSFGTVYGYTF. In DNA form, the CDR3 reads TGTGCCAGCAGTTTCGGGACGGTATATGGCTACACCTTC.

The gene calls are TRBV5-4 and TRBJ1-2; D might be TRBD1 (5 bases). There are 15 residues in the CDR3. Trimming removed 3 bases from V and 0 bases from J, with 12 bases in between. Germline lookup yields CDR1 SGHNT and CDR2 YYREEE (reference sequence). DNA of the CDR3: TGTGCCAGCAGCTCGTTATCAGGGTCTAACTATGGCTACACCTTC. As protein: CASSSLSGSNYGYTF.

J is TRBJ2-4 and V is TRBV30; the D gene is possibly TRBD2 (5 bases). This CDR3 is built from 14 residues. The V end lost 6 bases, the J end lost 0 bases, and 12 bases lay between the germline ends. In germline, CDR1 is GTSNPN, CDR2 SVGIG (reference sequence). The CDR3 reads CACQTTLAKNIQYF. The CDR3 nucleotides read TGTGCCTGTCAGACTACCCTAGCCAAAAACATTCAGTACTTC.

This sequence joins TRBV25-1 and TRBJ2-1, with TRBD2 matching over 8 bases. The CDR3 runs to 15 residues. J was trimmed by 13 bases and V by 6 bases; bases with no gene match: 17. Germline lookup yields CDR1 MGHDK and CDR2 SYGVNS. The CDR3 nucleotides are TGTGCCAGCAGCTTCTTAGGAGGAGCGGGAGCTGGACAGTTCTTC. It yields the protein CASSFLGGAGAGQFF. The complete variable domain, with remaining parts taken from reference TRBV25-1 and TRBJ2-1, reads EADIYQTPRYLVIGTGKKITLECSQTMGHDKMYWYQQDPGMELHLIHYSYGVNSTEKGDLSSESTVSRIRTEHFPLTLESARPSHTSQYLCASSFLGGAGAGQFFGPGTRLTVL.